This entry lists 19 T cell receptor beta chains sequenced from one sample in a study of T-cell memory formation after mild COVID-19. TCRdb passed the 5' RACE reads through MiXCR, listing each CDR3 protein once. The data hold 350,000 to 450,000 distinct CDR3 sequences, with under 30% observed a single time. Specimen: PBMCs or a T cell subset sorted from them (not recorded which). These receptors originate from an adult woman who had mild COVID-19 (a few samples of this study predate the infection). Cell type and time point are not known.

This clonotype was seen at least ten times. This chain connects TRBV5-1 to TRBJ2-5, with D perhaps TRBD1 (6 bases). The germline V gene encodes CDR1 SGHRS and CDR2 YFSETQ. This CDR3 contains 16 residues. V lost 3 bases to trimming and J lost 1 base, with 16 bases between them. Here the CDR3 reads CASSYQAQGTQETQYF. In DNA, the CDR3 is TGCGCCAGCAGCTATCAGGCGCAGGGGACCCAAGAGACCCAGTACTTC.

This rearrangement joins TRBV7-2 to TRBJ2-7; D possibly uses TRBD1 or TRBD2 (5 bases each). Germline V lookup: CDR1 SGHTA, CDR2 FQGNSA. The CDR3 is made up of 14 amino acids. V lost 2 bases, J lost 4 bases, and 12 bases lay in between. The CDR3 region has the DNA TGTGCCAGCAGCTTACCCCCCGGGACGTACGAGCAGTACTTC. Protein product: CASSLPPGTYEQYF.

This chain's CDR3 is CASSDTGYNEQFF. The CDR3 DNA follows: TGTGCCAGCAGCGACACAGGGTACAATGAGCAGTTCTTC. V usage is TRBV7-9 and J usage is TRBJ2-1; TRBD1 is a possible D gene (6 bases). V was trimmed by 5 bases and J by 4 bases, leaving 9 bases between them. The CDR3 runs to 13 residues. CDR1 is SEHNR and CDR2 is FQNEAQ in the germline V gene (reference sequence).

The J gene is TRBJ1-5, the V gene TRBV30; tentatively, D is TRBD1 (6 bases). V lost 0 bases and J lost 7, with 13 bases in between. From germline, CDR1 is GTSNPN and CDR2 SVGIG (reference sequence). The CDR3 sequence is 14 residues long. The CDR3 DNA reads as TGTGCCTGGAGTGTACCCAGGGGAAAACAGCCCCAGCATTTT. This encodes CAWSVPRGKQPQHF. The full variable domain, its missing parts supplied by reference TRBV30 and TRBJ1-5, is SQTIHQWPATLVQPVGSPLSLECTVEGTSNPNLYWYRQAAGRGLQLLFYSVGIGQISSEVPQNLSASRPQDRQFILSSKKLLLSDSGFYLCAWSVPRGKQPQHFGDGTRLSIL.

The CDR3 bases are TGTGCCAGCAGCGTAGGGTGGGACAGCTTCCTCCCTAGCACAGATACGCAGTATTTT. Protein sequence: CASSVGWDSFLPSTDTQYF. The rearrangement uses TRBV9 and TRBJ2-3; the match to TRBD1 covers 7 bases. V gave up 0 bases and J gave up 0 bases; unmatched junction bases: 13. The CDR3 is 19 residues long. Germline CDR1 and CDR2: SGDLS and YYNGEE.

Only a few counts were recorded for this clonotype. This chain joins TRBV12-3 or TRBV12-4 and TRBJ2-1; a weak D match, TRBD2 (5 bases). V was pared by 3 bases and J by 4 bases, with 16 bases between. The CDR3 loop spans 16 amino acids. The chain's CDR3 is CASSFRPETGYNEQFF. CDR3 bases: TGTGCCAGCAGTTTTCGCCCCGAGACGGGGTACAATGAGCAGTTCTTC.

Only a few counts were recorded for this clonotype. The chain combines TRBV5-1 with TRBJ2-2, with 10 bases fitting TRBD1. Per the germline V gene, CDR1 is SGHRS and CDR2 is YFSETQ. With 4 bases clipped from V and 9 bases from J, the junction kept 9 bases outside the gene matches. The CDR3 extends over 15 amino acids. CDR3 DNA: TGCGCCAGCAGCCCCGGGACAGGGGTTGGAAGGGAGCTGTTTTTT. This gives the protein CASSPGTGVGRELFF. The full variable domain, in which reference TRBV5-1 and TRBJ2-2 provide the parts outside the CDR3, is KAGVTQTPRYLIKTRGQQVTLSCSPISGHRSVSWYQQTPGQGLQFLFEYFSETQRNKGNFPGRFSGRQFSNSRSEMNVSTLELGDSALYLCASSPGTGVGRELFFGEGSRLTVL.

This clonotype has a handful of counts. This chain uses TRBV19 with TRBJ1-1, with a tentative D call TRBD1 (5 bases). The CDR3 covers 17 residues. Deletions cut 3 bases from V and 1 base from J, with 18 bases between. Germline V gene sequence: CDR1 LNHDA, CDR2 SQIVND (reference sequence). This CDR3 reads CASSIAILRDGNTEAFF. The CDR3 DNA sequence: TGTGCCAGTAGTATTGCTATCCTCCGGGACGGGAACACTGAAGCTTTCTTT.

This sequence joins TRBV6-5 and TRBJ1-6; D gene uncertain. The germline CDR1 and CDR2 sequences are MNHEY and SVGAGI. Between the trimmed V and J ends, which lost 0 bases and 5 bases, there was a span of 8 bases. This CDR3 is built from 15 residues. The chain's CDR3 is CASSYSNRNNSPLHF. DNA for the CDR3: TGTGCCAGCAGTTACTCGAACAGAAATAATTCACCCCTCCACTTT.

This chain connects TRBV12-3 or TRBV12-4 to TRBJ2-1; 12 nucleotides align to TRBD2. After removal of 8 bases from V and 5 bases from J, the junction contained 7 bases not matched to a gene. The CDR3 extends over 15 amino acids. The CDR3 sequence is CASGWTSGINNEQFF. CDR3 DNA sequence: TGTGCCAGCGGGTGGACTAGCGGGATTAACAATGAGCAGTTCTTC.

This clonotype has more than one count but fewer than ten. The chain joins TRBV24-1 to TRBJ2-1, with D perhaps matching TRBD2 (6 bases). The CDR3 runs 13 residues. The V end lost 9 bases, the J end lost 4 bases, and 12 bases lay between the germline ends. CDR1 is KGHDR, CDR2 SFDVKD, per germline. This CDR3 is CATGPGTYNEQFF. CDR3 nucleotides: TGTGCCACCGGTCCGGGGACTTACAATGAGCAGTTCTTC.

V is TRBV20-1 and J is TRBJ2-3, with TRBD2 matching over 9 bases. CDR1 is DFQATT and CDR2 is SNEGSKA in the germline V gene (reference sequence). With V trimmed by 4 bases and J by 7 bases, 9 bases remained unmatched. CDR3 length equals 14 residues. The CDR3 loop reads CSAISGGGGNTQYF. The CDR3 DNA is TGCAGTGCTATTAGCGGGGGAGGCGGTAATACGCAGTATTTT.

The rearrangement joins TRBV7-9 to TRBJ2-3, with D possibly being TRBD2 (6 bases). In germline, CDR1 is SEHNR, CDR2 FQNEAQ (reference sequence). The CDR3 covers 12 residues. Trimming stripped 8 bases from V and 6 bases from J, with 12 bases between. The CDR3 is CASGPLADTQYF. Written as DNA, the CDR3 is TGTGCCAGCGGACCTCTAGCGGATACGCAGTATTTT.

This clonotype has just a few counts. The rearrangement links TRBV3-1 to TRBJ2-5, with D perhaps given as TRBD1 or TRBD2 (5 bases each). Germline V gene data show CDR1 as LGHDT and CDR2 as YNNKEL (reference sequence). The CDR3 has 16 amino acids. Trimming removed 3 bases from V and 3 bases from J, with 17 bases in between. CDR3 sequence reads: CASSHRDHYPKETQYF. Here the CDR3 DNA reads TGTGCCAGCAGCCACCGGGACCATTATCCAAAAGAGACCCAGTACTTC.

A single count supports this clonotype. This rearrangement joins TRBV20-1 to TRBJ2-7; TRBD1 matches at 9 bases. The CDR3 is 14 residues long. Germline V gene sequence: CDR1 DFQATT, CDR2 SNEGSKA (reference sequence). J was trimmed by 2 bases and V by 3 bases; bases with no gene match: 5. The CDR3 DNA is TGCAGTGCTAGTGGGGGGACAGGGACCTACGAGCAGTACTTC. Protein product: CSASGGTGTYEQYF.

The sample holds a few counts of this clonotype. The V gene is TRBV29-1, the J gene TRBJ2-1; 7 bases line up with TRBD2. Germline V gene sequence: CDR1 SQVTM, CDR2 ANQGSEA. The ends lost 4 bases at V and 6 bases at J; junction bases unmatched: 0. This CDR3 region has 11 residues. The CDR3 sequence: CSVGLANEQFF. CDR3 coding DNA: TGCAGCGTTGGACTAGCCAATGAGCAGTTCTTC.

V gene TRBV18 combines with J gene TRBJ1-2; no clear D gene. Germline assignment: CDR1 KGHSH and CDR2 LQKENI. V lost 3 bases, J lost 1 base, and 15 bases lay in between. CDR3 length equals 16 residues. In nucleotides, the CDR3 is TGTGCCAGCTCACCCAACCCGGTGGCGGGTAACTATGGCTACACCTTC. As protein: CASSPNPVAGNYGYTF.

This clonotype has more than one count but fewer than ten. As DNA, the CDR3 is TGTGCCAGCAGCTTATCAGCAAACAATCAGCCCCAGCATTTT. This gives the protein CASSLSANNQPQHF. The V gene is TRBV7-2, the J gene TRBJ1-5; D gene unclear. V was clipped by 2 bases and J by 3 bases, with 8 bases between them. The CDR3 spans 14 residues. The germline V gene encodes CDR1 SGHTA and CDR2 FQGNSA.

This clonotype came up once. The CDR3 spells CASRRDRGNYNEQFF. In nucleotides, the CDR3 is TGTGCCAGCAGACGGGACAGGGGAAACTACAATGAGCAGTTCTTC. V gene TRBV12-3 or TRBV12-4 combines with J gene TRBJ2-1; TRBD1 matches 10 bases. The V segment lost 6 bases and the J segment 3 bases; nucleotides outside the gene matches: 5. The CDR3 extends over 15 amino acids.